This T cell receptor (beta chain) was profiled in a study of a mutant IDH1 vaccine in newly diagnosed glioma. Study as a whole: Eight vaccinations reached patients in weeks 1, 3, 5, 7, 11, 15, 19 and 23. Former treatment meant radiotherapy, temozolomide, or both; the majority had gotten both.

The germline CDR1 and CDR2 sequences are MDHEN and SYDVKM. The ends lost 4 bases at V and 6 bases at J; junction bases unmatched: 9. This CDR3 has 16 residues. This clone has just one count. Its antigen is still unknown. The repertoire was sequenced with immunoSEQ multiplex PCR; TCRdb's copy has only in-frame clones and lacks some. The data show 60,000 to 75,000 clones, less than 85% seen once. General study results and limits: Changes to the top peripheral T cell clonotypes appeared unrelated to pseudoprogression. Patients mounted vaccine-induced immune responses in 80% to 95% of cases.

The time point: week 11, during vaccination. Vaccinated patients received 300 ug of mutant IDH1 20-mer peptide per dose, with topical imiquimod. The sequencing used PBMCs, collected from a glioma patient whose treatment included an IDH1 peptide vaccine. The receptor's source is a man aged 25 to 40 with glioma. The V call is TRBV28, the J call TRBJ2-1, with 10 positions matching TRBD1. In nucleotides, the CDR3 is TGTGCCAGCAGTTCTAGTCGGGACAGGGGAACCAATGAGCAGTTCTTC. This sequence encodes CASSSSRDRGTNEQFF.